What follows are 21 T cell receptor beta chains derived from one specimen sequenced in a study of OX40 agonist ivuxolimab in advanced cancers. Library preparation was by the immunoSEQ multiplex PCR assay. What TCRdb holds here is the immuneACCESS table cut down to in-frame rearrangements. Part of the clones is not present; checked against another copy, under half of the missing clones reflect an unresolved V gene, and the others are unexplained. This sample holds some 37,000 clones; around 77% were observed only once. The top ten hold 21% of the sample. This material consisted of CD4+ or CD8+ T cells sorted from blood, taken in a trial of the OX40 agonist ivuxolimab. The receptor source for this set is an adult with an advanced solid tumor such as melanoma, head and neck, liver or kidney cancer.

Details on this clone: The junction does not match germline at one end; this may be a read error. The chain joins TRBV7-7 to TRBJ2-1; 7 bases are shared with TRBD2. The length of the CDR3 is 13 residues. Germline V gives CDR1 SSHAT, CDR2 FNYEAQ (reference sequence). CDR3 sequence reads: CASSMFGGSEQFF. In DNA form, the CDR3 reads TGTGCTAGCAGCATGTTCGGGGGGAGCGAGCAGTTCTTC.

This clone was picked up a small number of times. CDR3 nucleotide sequence: TGTGCCTGGAGGACGCAGGGGGCGGGCACTGAAGCTTTCTTT. It yields the protein CAWRTQGAGTEAFF. The chain links TRBV30 to TRBJ1-1, with 8 bases that match TRBD1. Germline CDR1 GTSNPN, CDR2 SVGIG (reference sequence). Trimming removed 3 bases from V and 4 bases from J; junction bases left unmatched: 7. This CDR3 is 14 amino acids long.

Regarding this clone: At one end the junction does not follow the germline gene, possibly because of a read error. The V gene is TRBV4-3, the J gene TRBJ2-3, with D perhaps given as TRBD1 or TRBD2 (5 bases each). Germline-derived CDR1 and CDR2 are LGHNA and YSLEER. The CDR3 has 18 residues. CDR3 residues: CASSQDRVVGGATGTQYF. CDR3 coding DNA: TGCGCCAGCAGCCAAGATCGGGTCGTTGGGGGTGCAACAGGTACGCAGTATTTT.

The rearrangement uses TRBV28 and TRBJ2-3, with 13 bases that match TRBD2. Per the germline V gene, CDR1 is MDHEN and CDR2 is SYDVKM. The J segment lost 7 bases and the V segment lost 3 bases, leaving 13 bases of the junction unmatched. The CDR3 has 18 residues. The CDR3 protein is CASSFQLQLAGGPHTQYF. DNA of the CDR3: TGTGCCAGCAGTTTTCAACTACAACTAGCGGGGGGGCCCCATACGCAGTATTTT.

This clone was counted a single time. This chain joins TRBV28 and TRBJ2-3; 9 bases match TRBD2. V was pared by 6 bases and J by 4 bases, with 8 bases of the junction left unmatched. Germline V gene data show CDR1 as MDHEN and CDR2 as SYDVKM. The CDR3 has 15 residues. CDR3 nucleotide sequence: TGTGCCAGCAGCAATAGCGGGAGAGGTTCAGATACGCAGTATTTT. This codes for CASSNSGRGSDTQYF.

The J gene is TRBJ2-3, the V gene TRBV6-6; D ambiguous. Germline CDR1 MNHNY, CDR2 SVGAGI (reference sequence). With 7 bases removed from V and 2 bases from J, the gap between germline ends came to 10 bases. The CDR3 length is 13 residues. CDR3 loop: CASTLDLTDTQYF. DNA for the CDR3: TGTGCCAGCACCTTGGACCTCACAGATACGCAGTATTTT.

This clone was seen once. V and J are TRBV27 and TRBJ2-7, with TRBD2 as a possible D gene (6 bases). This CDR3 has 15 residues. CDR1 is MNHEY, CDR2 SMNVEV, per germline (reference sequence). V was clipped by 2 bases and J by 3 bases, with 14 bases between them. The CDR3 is CASSLNGNSGYEQYF. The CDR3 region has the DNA TGTGCCAGCAGTTTAAATGGTAATAGCGGCTACGAGCAGTACTTC.

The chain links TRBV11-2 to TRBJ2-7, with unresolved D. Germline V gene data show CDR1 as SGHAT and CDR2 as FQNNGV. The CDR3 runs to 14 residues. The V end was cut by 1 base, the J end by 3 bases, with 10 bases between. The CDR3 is CASSLVDGFYEQYF. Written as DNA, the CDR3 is TGTGCCAGCAGCTTAGTGGATGGATTCTACGAGCAGTACTTC.

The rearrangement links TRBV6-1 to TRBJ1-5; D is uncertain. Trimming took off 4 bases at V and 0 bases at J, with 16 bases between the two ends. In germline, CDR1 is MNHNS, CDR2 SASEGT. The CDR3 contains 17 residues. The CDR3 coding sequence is TGTGCCAGCAGTGCTTTTTTAGGCGGGTATAGCAATCAGCCCCAGCATTTT. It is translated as CASSAFLGGYSNQPQHF.

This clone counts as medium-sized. The CDR3 DNA is TGTGCCAGCAGATCAGGGTATCGGGAAGCTTTCTTT. It codes for CASRSGYREAFF. V usage is TRBV28 and J usage is TRBJ1-1; a weak D match, TRBD1 (5 bases). CDR3 length equals 12 residues. The germline V gene encodes CDR1 MDHEN and CDR2 SYDVKM. Trimming pared 6 bases from V and 8 bases from J, leaving 13 bases between.

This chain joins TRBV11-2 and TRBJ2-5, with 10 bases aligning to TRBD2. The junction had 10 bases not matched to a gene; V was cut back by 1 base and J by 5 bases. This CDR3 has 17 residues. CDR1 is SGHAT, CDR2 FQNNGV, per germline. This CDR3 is CASSLVLAGRIGETQYF. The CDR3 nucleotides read TGTGCCAGCAGCTTAGTACTAGCGGGGCGGATAGGGGAGACCCAGTACTTC.

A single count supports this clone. CDR3 bases: TGCGCCAGCAGTGAGGATCTGTATCAGCCCCAGCATTTT. Protein: CASSEDLYQPQHF. The V and J genes are TRBV10-2 and TRBJ1-5; D remains ambiguous. Between the trimmed V and J ends, which lost 2 bases and 5 bases, there was a span of 7 bases. This CDR3 has 13 residues. From germline, CDR1 is WSHSY and CDR2 SAAADI.

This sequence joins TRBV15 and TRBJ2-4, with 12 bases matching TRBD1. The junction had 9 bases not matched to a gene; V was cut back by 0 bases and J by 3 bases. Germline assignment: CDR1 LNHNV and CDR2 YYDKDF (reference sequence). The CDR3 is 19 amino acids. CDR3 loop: CATSRDVGTGGIRKNIQYF. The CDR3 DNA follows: TGTGCCACCAGCAGAGATGTTGGGACAGGGGGCATTCGCAAAAACATTCAGTACTTC.

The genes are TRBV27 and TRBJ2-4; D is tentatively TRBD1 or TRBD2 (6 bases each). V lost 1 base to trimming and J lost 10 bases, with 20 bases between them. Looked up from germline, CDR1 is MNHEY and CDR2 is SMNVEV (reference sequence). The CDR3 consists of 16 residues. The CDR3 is CASSLFGRGGGGIQYF. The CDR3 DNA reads TGTGCCAGCAGTTTATTTGGGAGAGGGGGAGGTGGGATTCAGTACTTC.

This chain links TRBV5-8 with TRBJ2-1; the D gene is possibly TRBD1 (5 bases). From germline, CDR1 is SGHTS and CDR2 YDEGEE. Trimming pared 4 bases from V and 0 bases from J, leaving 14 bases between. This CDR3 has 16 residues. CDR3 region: CASSPQALSSYNEQFF. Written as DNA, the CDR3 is TGTGCCAGCAGCCCACAGGCTCTAAGCTCCTACAATGAGCAGTTCTTC.

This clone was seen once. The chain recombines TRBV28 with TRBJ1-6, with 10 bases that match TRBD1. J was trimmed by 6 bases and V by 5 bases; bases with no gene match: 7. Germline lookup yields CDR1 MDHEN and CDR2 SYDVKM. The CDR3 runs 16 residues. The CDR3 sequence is CASSTRDRGFNSPLHF. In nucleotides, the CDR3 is TGTGCCAGCAGTACCCGGGACAGGGGATTTAATTCACCCCTCCACTTT.

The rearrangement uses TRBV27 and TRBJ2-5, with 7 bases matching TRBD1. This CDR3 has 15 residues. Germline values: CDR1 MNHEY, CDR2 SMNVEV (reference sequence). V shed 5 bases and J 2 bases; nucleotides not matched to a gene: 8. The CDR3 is CASSPSDREQETQYF. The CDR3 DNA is TGTGCCAGCAGTCCAAGCGACAGGGAACAAGAGACCCAGTACTTC.

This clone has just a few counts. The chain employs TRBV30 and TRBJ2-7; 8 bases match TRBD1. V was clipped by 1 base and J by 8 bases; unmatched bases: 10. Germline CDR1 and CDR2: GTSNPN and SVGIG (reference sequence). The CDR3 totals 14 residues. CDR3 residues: CAWSEGQGGDQQYF. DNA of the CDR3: TGTGCCTGGAGTGAAGGACAGGGCGGGGACCAGCAGTACTTC.

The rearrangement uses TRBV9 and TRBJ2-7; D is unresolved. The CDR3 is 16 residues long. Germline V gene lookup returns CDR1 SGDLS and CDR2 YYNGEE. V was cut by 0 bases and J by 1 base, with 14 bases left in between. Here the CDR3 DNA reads TGTGCCAGCAGCGTAGGTACCCTAATGGGATCCTACGAGCAGTACTTC. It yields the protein CASSVGTLMGSYEQYF.

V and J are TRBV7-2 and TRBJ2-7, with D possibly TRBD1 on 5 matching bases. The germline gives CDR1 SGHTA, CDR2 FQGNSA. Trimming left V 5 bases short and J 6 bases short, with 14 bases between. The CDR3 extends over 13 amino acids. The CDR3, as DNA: TGTGCCAGCAGCACAGGAACTTTACTCGAGCAGTACTTC. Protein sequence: CASSTGTLLEQYF.

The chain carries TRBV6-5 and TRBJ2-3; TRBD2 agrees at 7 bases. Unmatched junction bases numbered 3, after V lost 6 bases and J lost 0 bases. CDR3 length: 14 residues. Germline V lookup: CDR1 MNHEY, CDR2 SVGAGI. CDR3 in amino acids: CASSLAVSTDTQYF. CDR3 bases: TGTGCCAGCAGCCTAGCGGTTAGCACAGATACGCAGTATTTT.